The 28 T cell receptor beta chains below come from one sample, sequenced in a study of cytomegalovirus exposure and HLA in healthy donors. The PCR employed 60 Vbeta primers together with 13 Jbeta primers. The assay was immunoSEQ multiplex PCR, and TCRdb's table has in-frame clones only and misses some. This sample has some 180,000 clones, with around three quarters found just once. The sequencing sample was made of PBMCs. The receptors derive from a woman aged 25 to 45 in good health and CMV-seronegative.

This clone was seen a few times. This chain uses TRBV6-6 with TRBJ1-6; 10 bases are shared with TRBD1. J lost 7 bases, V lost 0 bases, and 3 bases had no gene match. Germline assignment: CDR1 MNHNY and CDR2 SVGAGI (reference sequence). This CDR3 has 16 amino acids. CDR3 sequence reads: CASSYSMGQGNSPLHF. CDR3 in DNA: TGTGCCAGCAGTTACTCTATGGGACAGGGGAATTCACCCCTCCACTTT.

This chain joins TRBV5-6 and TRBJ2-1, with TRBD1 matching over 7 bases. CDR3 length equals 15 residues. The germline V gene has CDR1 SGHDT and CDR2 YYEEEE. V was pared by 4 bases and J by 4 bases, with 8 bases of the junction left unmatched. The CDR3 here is CASSAPRQGYNEQFF. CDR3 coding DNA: TGTGCCAGCAGCGCGCCGAGACAGGGATACAATGAGCAGTTCTTC. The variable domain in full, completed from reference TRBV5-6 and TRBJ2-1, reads DAGVTQSPTHLIKTRGQQVTLRCSPKSGHDTVSWYQQALGQGPQFIFQYYEEEERQRGNFPDRFSGHQFPNYSSELNVNALLLGDSALYLCASSAPRQGYNEQFFGPGTRLTVL.

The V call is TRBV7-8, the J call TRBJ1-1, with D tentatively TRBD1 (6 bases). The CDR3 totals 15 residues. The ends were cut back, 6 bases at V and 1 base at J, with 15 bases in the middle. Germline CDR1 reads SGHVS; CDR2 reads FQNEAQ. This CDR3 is CASSSYRASNTEAFF. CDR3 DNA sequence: TGTGCCAGCAGTAGTTACAGGGCCTCGAACACTGAAGCTTTCTTT.

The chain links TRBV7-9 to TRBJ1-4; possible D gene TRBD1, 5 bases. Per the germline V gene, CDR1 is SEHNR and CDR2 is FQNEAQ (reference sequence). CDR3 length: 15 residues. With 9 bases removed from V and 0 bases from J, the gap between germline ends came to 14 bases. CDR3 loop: CASTSWGATNEKLFF. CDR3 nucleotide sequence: TGTGCCAGTACCTCGTGGGGGGCAACTAATGAAAAACTGTTTTTT.

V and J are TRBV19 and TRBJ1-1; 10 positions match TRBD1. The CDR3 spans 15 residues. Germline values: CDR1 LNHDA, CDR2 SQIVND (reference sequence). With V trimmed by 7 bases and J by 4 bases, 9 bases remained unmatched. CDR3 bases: TGTGCCAGTAACCTTGGACAGGGGGATCCCACTGAAGCTTTCTTT. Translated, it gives CASNLGQGDPTEAFF. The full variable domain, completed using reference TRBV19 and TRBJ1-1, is DGGITQSPKYLFRKEGQNVTLSCEQNLNHDAMYWYRQDPGQGLRLIYYSQIVNDFQKGDIAEGYSVSREKKESFPLTVTSAQKNPTAFYLCASNLGQGDPTEAFFGQGTRLTVV.

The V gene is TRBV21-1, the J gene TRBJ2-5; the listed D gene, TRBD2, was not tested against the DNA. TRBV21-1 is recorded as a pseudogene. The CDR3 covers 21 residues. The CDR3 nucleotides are TGTGCCAGCAGCAAAGCGCGGGGGGACAGTCCAGGACCAAGAAGAGGAGAGACCCAGTACTTC. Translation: CASSKARGDSPGPRRGETQYF.

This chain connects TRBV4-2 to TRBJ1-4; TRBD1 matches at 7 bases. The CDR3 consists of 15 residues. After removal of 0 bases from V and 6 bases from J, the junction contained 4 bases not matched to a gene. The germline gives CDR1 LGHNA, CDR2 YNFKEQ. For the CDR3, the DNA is TGTGCCAGCAGCCAAGAAGAGAGGGGGCATGAAAAACTGTTTTTT. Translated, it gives CASSQEERGHEKLFF.

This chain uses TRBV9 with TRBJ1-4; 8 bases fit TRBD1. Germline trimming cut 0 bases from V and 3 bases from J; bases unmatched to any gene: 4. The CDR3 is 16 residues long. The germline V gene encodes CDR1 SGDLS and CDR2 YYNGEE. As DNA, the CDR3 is TGTGCCAGCAGCGTAGCCCAGGGGGCAGCTAATGAAAAACTGTTTTTT. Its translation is CASSVAQGAANEKLFF.

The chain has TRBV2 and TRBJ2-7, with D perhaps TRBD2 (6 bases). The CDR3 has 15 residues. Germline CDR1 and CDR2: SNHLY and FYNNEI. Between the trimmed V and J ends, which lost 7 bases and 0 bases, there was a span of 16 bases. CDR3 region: CASNPLALSSYEQYF. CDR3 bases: TGTGCCAGCAACCCACTAGCTTTATCCTCCTACGAGCAGTACTTC.

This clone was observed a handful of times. The CDR3 is CASSGLRGTEAFF. CDR3 DNA: TGTGCCAGCAGTGGACTCCGGGGCACTGAAGCTTTCTTT. The chain carries TRBV25-1 and TRBJ1-1; the D is unclear. Trimming left V 4 bases short and J 4 bases short, with 10 bases between. Looked up from germline, CDR1 is MGHDK and CDR2 is SYGVNS. There are 13 residues in the CDR3.

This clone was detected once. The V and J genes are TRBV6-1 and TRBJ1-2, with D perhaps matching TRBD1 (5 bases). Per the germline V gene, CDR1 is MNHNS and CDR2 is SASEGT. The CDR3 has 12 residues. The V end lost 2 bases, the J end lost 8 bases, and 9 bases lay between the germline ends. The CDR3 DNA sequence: TGTGCCAGCAGTGAAATCGGGGGGGGCTACACCTTC. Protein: CASSEIGGGYTF.

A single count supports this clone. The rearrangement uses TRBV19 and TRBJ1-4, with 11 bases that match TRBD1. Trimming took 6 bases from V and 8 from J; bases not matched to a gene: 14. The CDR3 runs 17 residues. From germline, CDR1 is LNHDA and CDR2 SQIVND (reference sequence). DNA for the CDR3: TGTGCCAGTAGGACCAGGACAGGGGGCGCGATTGGAGAAAAACTGTTTTTT. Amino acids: CASRTRTGGAIGEKLFF.

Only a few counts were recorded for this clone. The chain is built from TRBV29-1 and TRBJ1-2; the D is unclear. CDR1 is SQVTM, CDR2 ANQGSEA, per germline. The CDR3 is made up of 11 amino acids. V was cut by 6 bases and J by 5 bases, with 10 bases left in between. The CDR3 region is CSVEPGYGYTF. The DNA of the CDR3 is TGCAGCGTGGAGCCGGGGTATGGCTACACCTTC.

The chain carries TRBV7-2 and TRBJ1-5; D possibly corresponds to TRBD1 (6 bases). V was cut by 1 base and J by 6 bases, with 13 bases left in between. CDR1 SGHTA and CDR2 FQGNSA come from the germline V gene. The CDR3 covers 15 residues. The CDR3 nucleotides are TGTGCCAGCAGCTTAGGGGCAGGGGTGGGTCAGCCCCAGCATTTT. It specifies CASSLGAGVGQPQHF. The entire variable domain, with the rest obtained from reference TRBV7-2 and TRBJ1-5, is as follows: GAGVSQSPSNKVTEKGKDVELRCDPISGHTALYWYRQSLGQGLEFLIYFQGNSAPDKSGLPSDRFSAERTGGSVSTLTIQRTQQEDSAVYLCASSLGAGVGQPQHFGDGTRLSIL.

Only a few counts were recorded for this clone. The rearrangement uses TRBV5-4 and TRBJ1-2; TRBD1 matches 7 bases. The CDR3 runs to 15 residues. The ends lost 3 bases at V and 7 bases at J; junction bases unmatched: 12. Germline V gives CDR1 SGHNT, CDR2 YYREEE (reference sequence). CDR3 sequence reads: CASSSPDRAQCGYTF. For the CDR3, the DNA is TGTGCCAGCAGCTCACCCGACAGGGCTCAGTGTGGCTACACCTTC.

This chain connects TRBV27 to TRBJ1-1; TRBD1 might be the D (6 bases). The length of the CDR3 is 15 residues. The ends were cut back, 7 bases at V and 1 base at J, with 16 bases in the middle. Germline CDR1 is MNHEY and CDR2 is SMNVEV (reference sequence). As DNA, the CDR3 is TGTGCCAGCAAATACACCAAGACAGGGAACACTGAAGCTTTCTTT. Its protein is CASKYTKTGNTEAFF.

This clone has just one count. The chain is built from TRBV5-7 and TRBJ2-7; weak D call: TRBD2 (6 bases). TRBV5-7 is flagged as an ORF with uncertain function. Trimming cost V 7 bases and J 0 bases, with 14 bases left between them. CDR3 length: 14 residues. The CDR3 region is CASRIGGVSYEQYF. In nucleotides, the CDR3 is TGTGCCAGCCGGATCGGCGGGGTCTCCTACGAGCAGTACTTC.

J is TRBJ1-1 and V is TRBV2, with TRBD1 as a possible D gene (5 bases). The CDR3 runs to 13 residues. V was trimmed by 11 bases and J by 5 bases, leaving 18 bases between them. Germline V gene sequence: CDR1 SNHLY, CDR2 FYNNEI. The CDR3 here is CAGAGTGATEAFF. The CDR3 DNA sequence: TGTGCCGGGGCGGGGACCGGGGCGACTGAAGCTTTCTTT.

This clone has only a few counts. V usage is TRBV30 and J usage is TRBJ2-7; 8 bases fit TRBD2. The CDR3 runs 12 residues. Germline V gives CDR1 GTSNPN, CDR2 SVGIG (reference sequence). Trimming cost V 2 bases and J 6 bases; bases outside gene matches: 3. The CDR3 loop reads CAWSPGLAEQYF. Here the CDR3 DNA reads TGTGCCTGGAGTCCTGGACTAGCCGAGCAGTACTTC.

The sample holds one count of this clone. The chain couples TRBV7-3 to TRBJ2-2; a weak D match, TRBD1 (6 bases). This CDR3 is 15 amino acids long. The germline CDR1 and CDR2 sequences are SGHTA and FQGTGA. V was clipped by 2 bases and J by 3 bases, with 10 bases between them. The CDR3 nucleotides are TGTGCCAGCAGCTTACAGGGGTACGACACCGGGGAGCTGTTTTTT. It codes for CASSLQGYDTGELFF.

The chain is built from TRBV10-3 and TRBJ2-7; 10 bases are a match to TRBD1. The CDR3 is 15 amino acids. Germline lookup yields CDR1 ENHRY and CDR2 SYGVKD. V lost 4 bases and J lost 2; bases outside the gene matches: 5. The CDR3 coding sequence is TGTGCCATCAGTGGGACAGGGGGAGTCGCCTACGAGCAGTACTTC. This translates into CAISGTGGVAYEQYF.

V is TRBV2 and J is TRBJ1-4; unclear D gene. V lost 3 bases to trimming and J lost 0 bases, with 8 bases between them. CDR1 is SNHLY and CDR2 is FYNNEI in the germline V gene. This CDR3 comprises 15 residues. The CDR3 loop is CASSDIGATNEKLFF. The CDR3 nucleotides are TGTGCCAGCAGTGACATCGGGGCAACTAATGAAAAACTGTTTTTT.

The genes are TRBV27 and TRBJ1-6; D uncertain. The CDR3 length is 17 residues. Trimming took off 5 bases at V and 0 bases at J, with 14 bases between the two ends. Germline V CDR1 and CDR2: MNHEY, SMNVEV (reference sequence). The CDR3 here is CASSPNSYSSYNSPLHF. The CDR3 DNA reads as TGTGCCAGCAGTCCAAATTCCTATAGCTCCTATAATTCACCCCTCCACTTT.

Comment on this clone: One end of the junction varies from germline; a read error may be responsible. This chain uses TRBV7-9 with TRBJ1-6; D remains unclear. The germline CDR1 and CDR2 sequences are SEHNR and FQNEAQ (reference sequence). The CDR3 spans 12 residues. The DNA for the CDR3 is TGTTCCAGCAGCTTACCGGATTCACCCCTCCACTTT. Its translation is CSSSLPDSPLHF.

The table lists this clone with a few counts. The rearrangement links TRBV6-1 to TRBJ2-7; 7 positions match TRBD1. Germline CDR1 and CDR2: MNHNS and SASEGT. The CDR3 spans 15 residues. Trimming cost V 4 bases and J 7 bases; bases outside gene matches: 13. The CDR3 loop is CASSATGASSEEQYF. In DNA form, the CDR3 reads TGTGCCAGCAGTGCAACAGGGGCCTCCTCGGAAGAGCAGTACTTC.

DNA for the CDR3: TGCAGCGTTGAACTAGCGGGACGCAGTGGATACAATGAGCAGTTCTTC. Translation: CSVELAGRSGYNEQFF. The genes are TRBV29-1 and TRBJ2-1; 9 bases match TRBD2. This CDR3 region has 16 residues. Germline V gene sequence: CDR1 SQVTM, CDR2 ANQGSEA. V gave up 2 bases and J gave up 4 bases; unmatched junction bases: 9.

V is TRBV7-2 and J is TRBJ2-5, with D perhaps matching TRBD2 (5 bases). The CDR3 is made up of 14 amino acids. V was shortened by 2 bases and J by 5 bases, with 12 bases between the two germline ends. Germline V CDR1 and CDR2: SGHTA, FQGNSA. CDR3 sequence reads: CASSLTVEVETQYF. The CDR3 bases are TGTGCCAGCAGCTTAACGGTGGAGGTCGAGACCCAGTACTTC.

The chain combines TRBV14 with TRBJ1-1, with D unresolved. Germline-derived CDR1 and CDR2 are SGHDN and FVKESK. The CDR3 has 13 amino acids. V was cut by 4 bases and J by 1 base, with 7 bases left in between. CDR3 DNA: TGTGCCAGCAGCCCCATGTCGAACACTGAAGCTTTCTTT. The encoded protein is CASSPMSNTEAFF.